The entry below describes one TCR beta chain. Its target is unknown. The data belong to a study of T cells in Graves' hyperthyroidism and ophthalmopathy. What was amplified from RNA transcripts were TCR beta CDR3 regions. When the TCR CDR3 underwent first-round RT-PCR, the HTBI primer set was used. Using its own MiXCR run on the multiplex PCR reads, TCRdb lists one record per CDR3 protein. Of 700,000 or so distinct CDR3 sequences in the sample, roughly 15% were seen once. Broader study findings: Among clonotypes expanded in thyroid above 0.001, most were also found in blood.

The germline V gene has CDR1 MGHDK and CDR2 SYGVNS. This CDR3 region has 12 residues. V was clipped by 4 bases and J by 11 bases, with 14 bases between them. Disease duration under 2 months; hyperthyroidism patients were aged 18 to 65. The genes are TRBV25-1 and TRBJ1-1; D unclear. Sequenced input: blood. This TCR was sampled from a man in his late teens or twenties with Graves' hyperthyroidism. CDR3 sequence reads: CASSGIAREAFF. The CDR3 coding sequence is TGTGCCAGCAGTGGGATCGCCCGGGAGGCTTTCTTT.